A single sample gave rise to the 5 T cell receptor beta chains below, sequenced in a study of identical twins. TCRdb redid the calling of the 5' RACE reads with MiXCR, one entry per CDR3 protein. The repertoire holds 1,800,000 or so distinct CDR3 sequences, with about 32% as singletons. Sequences were obtained from cord blood. The origin of the receptors is a newborn girl in good health.

V and J are TRBV4-2 and TRBJ2-5, with 10 bases lining up with TRBD2. V gave up 1 base and J gave up 11 bases; unmatched junction bases: 10. Per the germline V gene, CDR1 is LGHNA and CDR2 is YNFKEQ. This CDR3 region has 15 residues. CDR3 protein: CASSQAASGRDEQYF. DNA of the CDR3: TGTGCCAGCAGCCAAGCAGCTAGCGGGAGAGATGAGCAGTACTTC.

The chain combines TRBV28 with TRBJ1-4; 7 bases map to TRBD1. The CDR3 has 14 residues. In germline, CDR1 is MDHEN, CDR2 SYDVKM. Unmatched junction bases numbered 7, after V lost 4 bases and J lost 8 bases. The CDR3 nucleotides are TGTGCCAGCAGTTGGGACAGAGAGTGGGAAAAACTGTTTTTT. Encoded protein: CASSWDREWEKLFF.

The CDR3: CASSVAWTPNTGELFF. The CDR3 DNA reads TGTGCCAGCAGCGTAGCGTGGACACCAAACACCGGGGAGCTGTTTTTT. V gene TRBV9 combines with J gene TRBJ2-2; D is perhaps TRBD1 (5 bases). Between the trimmed V and J ends, which lost 0 bases and 2 bases, there was a span of 11 bases. The CDR3 has 16 amino acids. CDR1 is SGDLS, CDR2 YYNGEE, per germline.

This clonotype was recorded at least ten times. This chain links TRBV7-2 with TRBJ1-5; no clear D gene. V was pared by 1 base and J by 3 bases, with 7 bases between. CDR1 and CDR2 from the germline V gene are SGHTA and FQGNSA. This CDR3 has 14 amino acids. The CDR3 DNA reads as TGTGCCAGCAGCTTAGGAGGGTTCAATCAGCCCCAGCATTTT. Translation: CASSLGGFNQPQHF.

V gene TRBV28 combines with J gene TRBJ1-2, with D perhaps matching TRBD1 (5 bases). The V gene's germline CDR1 is MDHEN and CDR2 SYDVKM. This CDR3 has 18 amino acids. The germline V and J ends were trimmed by 6 bases and 7 bases, with 30 bases remaining between them. The CDR3 nucleotides read TGTGCCAGCAGACACCCTCGCAGCGACAGAGAGTCGGTACTTGGCTACACCTTC. Translated, it gives CASRHPRSDRESVLGYTF.